This T cell receptor (beta chain) comes out of a study of T-cell reconstitution after alpha-beta-depleted transplantation in children. Researchers prepared the TCRbeta library using unique molecular identifiers, the study reports. In TCRdb, the PCR reads were re-called with MiXCR into one record per CDR3 protein. Of approximately 110,000 distinct CDR3 sequences listed, around 10% are singletons. The study, taken as a whole, reports: T-cell counts and diversity at one year following transplant were attributed mainly to newly produced T cells. High day-60 TCRbeta diversity in some patients came from surviving recipient T cells and thymic progenitors. Roughly two months post-transplant, alpha-beta T cells reportedly originated from several hundred graft clones that had expanded.

Turning to this clonotype: Its antigen is as yet unknown.

With 5 bases removed from V and 1 base from J, the gap between germline ends came to 16 bases. The germline V gene encodes CDR1 SEHNR and CDR2 FQNEAQ (reference sequence). The CDR3 runs 16 residues. This TCR was recovered from a boy aged 2 to 10 with acute lymphoblastic leukemia, due to receive a stem cell transplant. Sequenced material: PBMCs, taken before TCRalphabeta/CD19-depleted stem cell transplant. V is TRBV7-9 and J is TRBJ2-3; perhaps TRBD2 as D (5 bases). The CDR3 DNA sequence: TGTGCCAGCAGCCTCCGAGGGTTTAGCGGCACAGATACGCAGTATTTT. Its translation is CASSLRGFSGTDTQYF.